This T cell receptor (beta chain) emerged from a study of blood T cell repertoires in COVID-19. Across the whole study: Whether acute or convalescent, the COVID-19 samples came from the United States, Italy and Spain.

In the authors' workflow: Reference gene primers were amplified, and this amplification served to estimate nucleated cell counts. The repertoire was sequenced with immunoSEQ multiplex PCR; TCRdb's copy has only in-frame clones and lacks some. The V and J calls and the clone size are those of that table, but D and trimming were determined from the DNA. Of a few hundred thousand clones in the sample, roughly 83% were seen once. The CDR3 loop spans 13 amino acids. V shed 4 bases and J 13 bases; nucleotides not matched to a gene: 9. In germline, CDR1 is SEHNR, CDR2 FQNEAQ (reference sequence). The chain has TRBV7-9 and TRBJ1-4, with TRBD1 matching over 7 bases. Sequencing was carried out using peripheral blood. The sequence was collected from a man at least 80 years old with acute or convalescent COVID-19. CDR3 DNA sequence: TGTGCCAGCAGCTGGGGACAGTCCAACGGACTGTTTTTT. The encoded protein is CASSWGQSNGLFF.